This record looks at one T cell receptor (beta chain) sequence and its context. Enrollees, about 18 to 95 years old, lived in about two dozen US areas. Assignments of participants to cohorts depended upon their own reported clinical history. Before being deemed recovered, Cohort 3 donors had two negative PCRs, clearance, or symptom resolution. The record originates from a study of blood T cell repertoires in COVID-19. Whole-study context: Acute-phase and convalescent COVID-19 samples originated in the United States, Italy and Spain.

Germline assignment: CDR1 SGDLS and CDR2 YYNGEE. CDR3 length equals 15 residues. V was cut by 0 bases and J by 2 bases, with 12 bases left in between. The method was immunoSEQ multiplex PCR; TCRdb's version includes in-frame clones alone and lacks a portion of them. The sample holds a few hundred thousand clones; 75% to 90% are singletons and the top ten take approximately 8%. The sequence came from a woman aged 60-75 years who had recovered from COVID-19. The sequenced sample consisted of PBMCs or T cells enriched from blood (not recorded which). The chain uses TRBV9 and TRBJ2-7, with a weak D call TRBD2 (6 bases). The CDR3 DNA is TGTGCCAGCAGCGTAGAGGCGGGGTGGACCTACGAGCAGTACTTC. Amino acid sequence: CASSVEAGWTYEQYF.